What follows is one T cell receptor (beta chain) and its context. Its binding antigen is unknown. Nothing much larger sits one base from this clone, and base qualities are not available. These data come from a study of blood T cell repertoires in COVID-19 (dated by TCRdb to the early 2020s). Describing the broader study: The collaborator samples originated in the United States, Italy and Spain and spanned the acute and convalescent phases of COVID-19. The material from the prospective study consisted of cDNA or gDNA derived from T cells, B-cell-depleted T cells, or PBMCs. The dataset comprised deeply sampled blood TCRbeta repertoires from subjects exposed to, actively infected with, or recovered from COVID-19. A freely available public database, intended as a resource for researchers studying the immune response to SARS-CoV-2, is where the repertoires were released. The samples were drawn from the first 160 participants of the ongoing ImmuneRACE study and from roughly 1,300 subjects provided by 6 global collaborators. The sample metadata nearly always contained a de-identified subject ID, COVID-19 status, age in years and sex. Where available, HLA class I and class II types were obtained from metadata supplied by the sample provider rather than from assay-based typing. Study-wide conclusions, independent of this receptor: The quantity of clinical and demographic metadata differed by source and by participant and was supplied without curation.

TCRbeta CDR3 regions were amplified from genomic DNA using the immunoSEQ Assay, a bias-controlled multiplex PCR. The paper's data handling went like this. Within the assay, amplification of reference gene primers was used to estimate how many nucleated cells each sample contained. Sequence reads were collapsed and filtered to measure the absolute abundance of every unique TCRbeta CDR3 rearrangement. For each sample, productive Simpson clonality was calculated by taking the square root of Simpson's diversity index across productive rearrangements. TCRdb limited this immuneACCESS table to in-frame rearrangements with V and J called. A share of clones is missing; checked studies link under half to unresolved V genes, and the rest is unexplained. That table supplies the V and J calls and clone size; D and trimming were determined from the DNA. The sample table records 100,000 to 120,000 clones; 75% to 90% of these occur just once. The biggest ten clones account for 5% to 6.5% of the sample.

CDR1 MNHEY and CDR2 SMNVEV are derived from the germline V gene (reference sequence). The junction carries 13 bases between V and J, which are trimmed by 3 bases and 2 bases respectively. The CDR3 spans 15 residues, from the cysteine through the phenylalanine. Only the CDR3 portion is preserved as DNA: 45 bases, with reading frame beginning at the first base. One collaborating source in Seattle enrolled patients during active infection and followed them longitudinally through the course of disease. Whole blood was collected in K2EDTA tubes by collaborating institutions according to the institutions' own protocols. For TCRbeta analysis, collaborators shipped samples as frozen whole blood, isolated PBMCs, or DNA extracted from either of those sample types.

The sequence derives from a woman aged 55-70 years with COVID-19, enrolled during active disease. Sequenced sample: peripheral blood. The rearrangement joined TRBV27 to TRBJ1-1; tentative D gene TRBD1, with 6 bases matching. The CDR3: CASSFPGTQNTEAFF. The nucleotide sequence reads TGTGCCAGCAGTTTTCCCGGGACACAAAACACTGAAGCTTTCTTT.